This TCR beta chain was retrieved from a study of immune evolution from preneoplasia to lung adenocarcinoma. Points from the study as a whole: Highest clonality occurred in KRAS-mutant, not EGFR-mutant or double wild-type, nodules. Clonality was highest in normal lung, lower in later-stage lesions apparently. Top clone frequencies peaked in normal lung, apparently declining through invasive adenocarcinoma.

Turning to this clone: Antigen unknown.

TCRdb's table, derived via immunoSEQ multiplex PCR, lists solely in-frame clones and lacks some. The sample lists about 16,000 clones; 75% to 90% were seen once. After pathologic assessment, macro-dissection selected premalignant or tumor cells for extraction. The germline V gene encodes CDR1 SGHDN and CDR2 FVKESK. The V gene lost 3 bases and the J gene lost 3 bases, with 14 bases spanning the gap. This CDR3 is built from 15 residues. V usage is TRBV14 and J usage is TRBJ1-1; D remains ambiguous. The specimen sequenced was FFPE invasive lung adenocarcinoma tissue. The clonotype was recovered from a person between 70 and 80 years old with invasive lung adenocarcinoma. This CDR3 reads CASSHLASRDTEAFF. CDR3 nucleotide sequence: TGTGCCAGCAGCCATTTAGCCAGTAGGGACACTGAAGCTTTCTTT.